This T cell receptor beta chain originates from a study of blood T cell repertoires in COVID-19. Study-wide context: Samples came from the United States, Italy and Spain, spanning acute and convalescent COVID-19. T cells, B-cell-depleted T cells, or PBMCs provided the cDNA or gDNA that served as material.

Using immunoSEQ multiplex PCR, the repertoire was profiled, and TCRdb retains in-frame clones only, with some absent. This table holds under 300,000 clones, more than 75% found once. The junction had 7 bases not matched to a gene; V was cut back by 1 base and J by 4 bases. Germline V CDR1 and CDR2: SGDLS, YYNGEE. The length of the CDR3 is 16 residues. Source material: peripheral blood. The genes are TRBV9 and TRBJ1-3; 8 nucleotides match TRBD1. This TCR came from a man older than 75 with acute or convalescent COVID-19. The CDR3 sequence is CASSVTSGGPGNTIYF. CDR3 sequence (DNA): TGTGCCAGCAGCGTAACATCAGGGGGCCCCGGAAACACCATATATTTT. Combining the CDR3 with reference TRBV9 and TRBJ1-3 gives the whole variable domain DSGVTQTPKHLITATGQRVTLRCSPRSGDLSVYWYQQSLDQGLQFLIQYYNGEERAKGNILERFSAQQFPDLHSELNLSSLELGDSALYFCASSVTSGGPGNTIYFGEGSWLTVV.